The 13 T cell receptor beta chains reported below all come from one sample, sequenced in a study of shared clonotypes between healthy human individuals. Profiling relied on immunoSEQ multiplex PCR, and the TCRdb table lists in-frame clones only, not all of them. The repertoire has just over 2,000,000 clones, over 85% of them found once; the top ten carry under 0.15%. The specimen was naive CD4+ T cells sorted from blood. Specified subset: CD45RA+ positively selected. The receptor set was obtained from a man aged 18 to 35 in good health.

The V call is TRBV7-2, the J call TRBJ2-7, with D possibly called TRBD1 or TRBD2 (5 bases each). Trimming took 1 base from V and 3 from J, leaving 13 bases between them. CDR3 length equals 15 residues. Germline CDR1 is SGHTA and CDR2 is FQGNSA. CDR3 protein: CASSLGGTGFYEQYF. The CDR3 nucleotides are TGTGCCAGCAGCTTAGGAGGGACGGGGTTCTACGAGCAGTACTTC. Supplemented by reference TRBV7-2 and TRBJ2-7, the full variable domain reads GAGVSQSPSNKVTEKGKDVELRCDPISGHTALYWYRQSLGQGLEFLIYFQGNSAPDKSGLPSDRFSAERTGGSVSTLTIQRTQQEDSAVYLCASSLGGTGFYEQYFGPGTRLTVT.

J is TRBJ1-5 and V is TRBV2; D possibly corresponds to TRBD1 (6 bases). CDR1 and CDR2 from the germline V gene are SNHLY and FYNNEI. V was clipped by 4 bases and J by 1 base, with 8 bases between them. The CDR3 extends over 14 amino acids. The CDR3 region has the DNA TGTGCCAGCAGTGCCGACAGGAGCAATCAGCCCCAGCATTTT. Its translation: CASSADRSNQPQHF.

Of note for this clone: The sample has other DNA sequences that encode this CDR3 too. This rearrangement joins TRBV5-1 to TRBJ2-7; 11 nucleotides align to TRBD1. V trimming: 3 bases; J trimming: 4 bases; junction bases outside the gene matches: 3. The CDR3 runs 14 residues. Germline V gene lookup returns CDR1 SGHRS and CDR2 YFSETQ. In DNA form, the CDR3 reads TGCGCCAGCAGCTCCGGACAGGGGGCATACGAGCAGTACTTC. Encoded protein: CASSSGQGAYEQYF.

This clone was recorded a few times. V gene TRBV6-1 combines with J gene TRBJ1-5; unclear D gene. The CDR3 is made up of 15 amino acids. Trimming shortened V by 7 bases and J by 0 bases, and 13 bases separated the two germline ends. Germline values: CDR1 MNHNS, CDR2 SASEGT. The chain's CDR3 is CASISLSVSNQPQHF. Here the CDR3 DNA reads TGTGCCAGCATTTCGTTATCGGTTAGCAATCAGCCCCAGCATTTT.

This chain joins TRBV28 and TRBJ2-5; D unclear. The J call may be mistaken, given a closer DNA end match to TRBJ2-7. Germline CDR1 MDHEN, CDR2 SYDVKM. The CDR3 has 12 amino acids. This CDR3 reads CASSLASYEQYF. The CDR3 coding sequence is TGTGCCAGCAGTTTAGCCTCCTACGAGCAGTACTTC.

This chain connects TRBV11-2 to TRBJ1-2, with D tentatively TRBD1 (6 bases). The germline V and J ends were trimmed by 4 bases and 4 bases, with 16 bases remaining between them. Per germline, CDR1 SGHAT and CDR2 FQNNGV. The CDR3 extends over 15 amino acids. In DNA form, the CDR3 reads TGTGCCAGCAGCTCGCCCAGGGGCGCGGCCTATGGCTACACCTTC. Its protein is CASSSPRGAAYGYTF.

This chain connects TRBV21-1 to TRBJ1-6; the table names TRBD1, a call not compared with the DNA. TRBV21-1 is shown as a pseudogene. The CDR3 totals 21 residues. CDR3 amino acids: CASSGVNRDRGPCSYNSPLHF. The CDR3 nucleotides read TGTGCCAGCAGCGGGGTAAACCGGGACAGGGGGCCTTGCTCCTATAATTCACCCCTCCACTTT.

This clone showed up just once. V and J are TRBV5-1 and TRBJ2-7; no clear D gene. The V gene lost 4 bases and the J gene lost 0 bases, with 14 bases spanning the gap. Germline lookup yields CDR1 SGHRS and CDR2 YFSETQ. The CDR3 has 15 amino acids. The CDR3 nucleotides are TGCGCCAGCAGCCCCGCCCTAAGTAGCTCCTACGAGCAGTACTTC. Translation gives CASSPALSSSYEQYF.

This chain joins TRBV6-5 and TRBJ2-5; no clear D gene. The end of the DNA is better explained by TRBJ2-7, so the J call may be wrong. The CDR3 has 15 amino acids. Germline CDR1 is MNHEY and CDR2 is SVGAGI. The CDR3 sequence is CASPGPSRGSYEQYF. CDR3 in DNA: TGTGCCAGCCCAGGTCCCTCACGAGGCTCCTACGAGCAGTACTTC.

The V and J genes are TRBV5-1 and TRBJ2-5; no clear D gene. V lost 3 bases and J lost 4, with 13 bases in between. The CDR3 is made up of 14 amino acids. Germline CDR1 is SGHRS and CDR2 is YFSETQ. The CDR3 DNA sequence: TGCGCCAGCAGCTCCCTCCCGGGCGTAGAGACCCAGTACTTC. Amino acid sequence: CASSSLPGVETQYF. The entire variable domain, with the rest obtained from reference TRBV5-1 and TRBJ2-5, is as follows: KAGVTQTPRYLIKTRGQQVTLSCSPISGHRSVSWYQQTPGQGLQFLFEYFSETQRNKGNFPGRFSGRQFSNSRSEMNVSTLELGDSALYLCASSSLPGVETQYFGPGTRLLVL.

This sequence joins TRBV9 and TRBJ2-3, with a weak D call TRBD2 (5 bases). The CDR3 has 13 amino acids. Per germline, CDR1 SGDLS and CDR2 YYNGEE. Deletions cut 3 bases from V and 6 bases from J, with 11 bases between. The CDR3 region is CASSDPGMDTQYF. The CDR3 DNA follows: TGTGCCAGCAGCGACCCGGGGATGGATACGCAGTATTTT.

This clone turned up a few times. V gene TRBV28 combines with J gene TRBJ1-2; D not certain. V was shortened by 4 bases and J by 3 bases, with 9 bases between the two germline ends. The germline V gene encodes CDR1 MDHEN and CDR2 SYDVKM. This CDR3 has 13 residues. The CDR3: CASSSKVHYGYTF. The CDR3 DNA reads as TGTGCCAGCAGTTCTAAAGTCCACTATGGCTACACCTTC.

In its sample, this clone was seen once. This rearrangement joins TRBV2 to TRBJ2-3; 13 positions agree with TRBD2. The CDR3 covers 14 residues. Germline V lookup: CDR1 SNHLY, CDR2 FYNNEI. After removal of 10 bases from V and 6 bases from J, the junction contained 7 bases not matched to a gene. CDR3 nucleotide sequence: TGTGCCACCCGACTAGCGGGGGGAGGGGATACGCAGTATTTT. Its protein is CATRLAGGGDTQYF.